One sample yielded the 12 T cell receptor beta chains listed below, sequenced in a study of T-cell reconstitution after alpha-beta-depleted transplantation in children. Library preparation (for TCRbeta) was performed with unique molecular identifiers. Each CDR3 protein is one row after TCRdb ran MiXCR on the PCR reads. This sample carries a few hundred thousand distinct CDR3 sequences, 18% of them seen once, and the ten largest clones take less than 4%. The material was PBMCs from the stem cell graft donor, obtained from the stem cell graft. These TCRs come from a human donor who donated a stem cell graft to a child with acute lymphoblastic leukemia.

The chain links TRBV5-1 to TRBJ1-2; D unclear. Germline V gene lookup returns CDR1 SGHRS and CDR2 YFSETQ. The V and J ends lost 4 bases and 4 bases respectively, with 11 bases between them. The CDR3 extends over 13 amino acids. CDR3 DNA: TGCGCCAGCAGCCTTCCGGGGTCCTATGGCTACACCTTC. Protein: CASSLPGSYGYTF.

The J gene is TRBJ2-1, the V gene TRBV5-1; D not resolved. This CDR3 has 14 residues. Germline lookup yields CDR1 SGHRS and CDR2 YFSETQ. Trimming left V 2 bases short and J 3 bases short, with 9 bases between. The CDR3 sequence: CASSLQTLYNEQFF. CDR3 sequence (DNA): TGCGCCAGCAGCTTACAGACCCTCTACAATGAGCAGTTCTTC. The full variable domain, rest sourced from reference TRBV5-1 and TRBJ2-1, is KAGVTQTPRYLIKTRGQQVTLSCSPISGHRSVSWYQQTPGQGLQFLFEYFSETQRNKGNFPGRFSGRQFSNSRSEMNVSTLELGDSALYLCASSLQTLYNEQFFGPGTRLTVL.

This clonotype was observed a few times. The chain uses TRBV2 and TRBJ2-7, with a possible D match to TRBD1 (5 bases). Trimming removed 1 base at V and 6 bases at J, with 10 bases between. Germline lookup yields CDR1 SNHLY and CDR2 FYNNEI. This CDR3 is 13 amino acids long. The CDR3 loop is CASSEGRAGEQYF. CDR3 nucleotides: TGTGCCAGCAGTGAAGGCAGGGCCGGCGAGCAGTACTTC. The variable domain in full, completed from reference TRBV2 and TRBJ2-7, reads EPEVTQTPSHQVTQMGQEVILRCVPISNHLYFYWYRQILGQKVEFLVSFYNNEISEKSEIFDDQFSVERPDGSNFTLKIRSTKLEDSAMYFCASSEGRAGEQYFGPGTRLTVT.

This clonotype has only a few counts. The CDR3 DNA reads TGTGCCAGCACCAACAGGGGCCCCTACGAGCAGTACTTC. Its translation is CASTNRGPYEQYF. This chain joins TRBV27 and TRBJ2-7; 7 bases are shared with TRBD1. V shed 7 bases, J shed 2 bases, and the junction held 5 bases outside the gene matches. CDR1 and CDR2 from the germline V gene are MNHEY and SMNVEV (reference sequence). The CDR3 has 13 residues.

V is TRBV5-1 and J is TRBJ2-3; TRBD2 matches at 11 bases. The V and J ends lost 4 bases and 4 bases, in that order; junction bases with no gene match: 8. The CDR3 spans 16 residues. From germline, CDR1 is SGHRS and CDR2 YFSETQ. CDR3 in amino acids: CASSARLAGIADTQYF. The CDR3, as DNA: TGCGCCAGCAGCGCCAGACTAGCGGGAATCGCAGATACGCAGTATTTT.

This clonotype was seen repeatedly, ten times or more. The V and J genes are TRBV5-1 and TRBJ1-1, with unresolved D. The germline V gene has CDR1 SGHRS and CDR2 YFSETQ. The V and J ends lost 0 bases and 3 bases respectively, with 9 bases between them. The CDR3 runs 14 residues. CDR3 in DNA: TGCGCCAGCAGCTTGGGAGGAGGGTACACTGAAGCTTTCTTT. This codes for CASSLGGGYTEAFF.

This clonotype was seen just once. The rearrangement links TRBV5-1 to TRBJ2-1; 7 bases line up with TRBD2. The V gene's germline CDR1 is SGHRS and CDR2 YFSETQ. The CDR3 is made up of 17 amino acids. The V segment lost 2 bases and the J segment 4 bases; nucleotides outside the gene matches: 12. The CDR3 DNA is TGCGCCAGCAGCTTAGGCGCAGCGGGGAGACAATACAATGAGCAGTTCTTC. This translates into CASSLGAAGRQYNEQFF.

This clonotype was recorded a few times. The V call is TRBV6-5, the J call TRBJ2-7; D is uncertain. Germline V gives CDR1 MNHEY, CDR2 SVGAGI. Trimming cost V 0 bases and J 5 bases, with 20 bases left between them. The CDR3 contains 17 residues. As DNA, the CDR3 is TGTGCCAGCAGTTACTCGATCTTCTCGGGCCACGCGGACGAGCAGTACTTC. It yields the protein CASSYSIFSGHADEQYF.

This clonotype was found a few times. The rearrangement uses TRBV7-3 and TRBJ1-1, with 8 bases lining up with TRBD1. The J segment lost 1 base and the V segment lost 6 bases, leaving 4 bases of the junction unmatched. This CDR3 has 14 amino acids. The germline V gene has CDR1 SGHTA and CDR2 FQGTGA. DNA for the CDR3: TGTGCCAGCAGGATGACAGGGGCGAACACTGAAGCTTTCTTT. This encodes CASRMTGANTEAFF.

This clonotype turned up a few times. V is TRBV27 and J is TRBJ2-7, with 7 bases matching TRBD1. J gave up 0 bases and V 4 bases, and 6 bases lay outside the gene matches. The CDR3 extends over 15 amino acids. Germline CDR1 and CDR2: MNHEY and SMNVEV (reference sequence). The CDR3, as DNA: TGTGCCAGCAGTTGGACAGGAGCCCCCTCCTACGAGCAGTACTTC. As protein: CASSWTGAPSYEQYF.

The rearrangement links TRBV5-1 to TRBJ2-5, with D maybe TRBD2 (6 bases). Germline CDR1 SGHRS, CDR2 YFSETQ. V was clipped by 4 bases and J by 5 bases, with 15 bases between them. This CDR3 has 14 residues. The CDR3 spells CASSPTGGPETQYF. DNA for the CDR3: TGCGCCAGCAGCCCAACCGGGGGTCCGGAGACCCAGTACTTC.

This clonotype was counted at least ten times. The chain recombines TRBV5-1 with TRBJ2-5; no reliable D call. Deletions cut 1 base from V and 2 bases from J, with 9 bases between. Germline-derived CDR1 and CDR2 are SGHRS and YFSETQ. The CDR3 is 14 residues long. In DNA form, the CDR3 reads TGCGCCAGCAGCTTGCGAACAGATCAAGAGACCCAGTACTTC. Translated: CASSLRTDQETQYF.